The entry below describes one TCR beta chain. This clonotype showed up just a few times. The antigen it recognizes is unknown. It has no much larger one-base neighbor in the sample; base qualities were not kept. The sample comes from a study of response to subunit inactivated influenza vaccine (dated by TCRdb to the late 2010s). General notes on the study: To follow how T cells responded to a trivalent subunit inactivated influenza vaccine, the researchers relied on deep quantitative profiling of the T cell receptor repertoire.

Points the paper makes about the study in general: It was suggested by the authors that each seasonal influenza vaccination may recruit only a limited number of new T cells.

Library prep was done by RT-PCR. The instrument was an Illumina HiSeq 2500. TCRdb reworked the public reads: Q25 trimming with fastp, MiXCR clone assembly, productive beta chains retained. CDR3 protein sequences are deduplicated, and each keeps its most common genes and DNA. The sample table shows approximately 530,000 distinct CDR3 sequences, and 10% to 15% are seen once. Under 15% of the sample lies in the top ten. The time point label here, explained by the study, means: 45 days after influenza vaccine administration. V is clipped by 0 bases and J by 2 bases, and the sequence between their germline boundaries is 12 bases long. For CDR1 and CDR2, the germline V gene lists SGHTA and FQGNSA. The CDR3 runs 16 residues from the cysteine to the phenylalanine. Here the CDR3 DNA is all that survives: 48 bases in frame from base 1.

Source: PBMCs from blood, taken 45 days after vaccination. This receptor chain uses TRBV7-2 and TRBJ2-3; TRBD2 is a possible D gene, resting on 6 matching bases. This clonotype was sampled from a man aged 45 to 65 who received an inactivated influenza vaccine. Donor details come from another sample of the same person, matched by shared clones. The DNA sequence follows: TGTGCCAGCAGCTTAGCGGCGGGAACAAACACAGATACGCAGTATTTT. Its protein product is CASSLAAGTNTDTQYF.